These 24 T cell receptor beta chains originate from one sample sequenced in a study of cytomegalovirus exposure and HLA in healthy donors. PCR primers comprised 60 Vbeta and 13 Jbeta primers. The protocol was immunoSEQ multiplex PCR, while the TCRdb copy is restricted to in-frame clones and leaves out a portion. The sample lists more than 250,000 clones, roughly 89% occurring once. Sequenced: PBMCs. The receptors here all came from a woman aged 18-29 years in good health and CMV-seronegative.

The chain uses TRBV6-5 and TRBJ1-6; D is unresolved. With 0 bases removed from V and 8 bases from J, the gap between germline ends came to 11 bases. Germline V gene lookup returns CDR1 MNHEY and CDR2 SVGAGI. The length of the CDR3 is 15 residues. CDR3 in amino acids: CASSYSPGPHSPLHF. For the CDR3, the DNA is TGTGCCAGCAGTTACTCGCCAGGCCCACATTCACCCCTCCACTTT.

J is TRBJ2-7 and V is TRBV6-5; D perhaps matches TRBD2 (6 bases). The V gene's germline CDR1 is MNHEY and CDR2 SVGAGI. The V end was cut by 0 bases, the J end by 9 bases, with 12 bases between. The CDR3 runs to 13 residues. The CDR3 spells CASSYSRTKGQYF. The CDR3 DNA follows: TGTGCCAGCAGTTACTCTCGGACTAAGGGGCAGTACTTC.

This chain uses TRBV7-9 with TRBJ2-2; a weak D match, TRBD2 (6 bases). Germline CDR1 reads SEHNR; CDR2 reads FQNEAQ (reference sequence). V lost 6 bases and J lost 5, with 7 bases in between. CDR3 length equals 12 residues. In DNA, the CDR3 is TGTGCCAGCAGGCGGGATACCGGGGAGCTGTTTTTT. Its translation is CASRRDTGELFF.

The CDR3 spells CASSGRGRRNTEAFF. CDR3 sequence (DNA): TGCGCCAGCAGTGGGAGGGGCAGGCGGAACACTGAAGCTTTCTTT. V and J are TRBV10-2 and TRBJ1-1; possibly TRBD1 for D (5 bases). V was cut by 4 bases and J by 1 base, with 13 bases left in between. This CDR3 has 15 amino acids. CDR1 is WSHSY, CDR2 SAAADI, per germline.

The chain links TRBV27 to TRBJ2-7, with TRBD2 identical over 9 bases. The germline gives CDR1 MNHEY, CDR2 SMNVEV (reference sequence). V lost 5 bases, J lost 0 bases, and 5 bases stayed unmatched. The CDR3 length is 15 residues. The CDR3 nucleotides read TGTGCCAGCAGTCACTCAGCGGGGGGCTCCTACGAGCAGTACTTC. Protein sequence: CASSHSAGGSYEQYF.

The chain combines TRBV6-5 with TRBJ2-7; tentatively, D is TRBD2 (5 bases). Germline CDR1 MNHEY, CDR2 SVGAGI. Trimming stripped 7 bases from V and 0 bases from J, with 10 bases between. The CDR3 length is 13 residues. DNA of the CDR3: TGTGCCAGCAAGGCTGGGAGCTCCTACGAGCAGTACTTC. It specifies CASKAGSSYEQYF.

The V gene is TRBV4-1, the J gene TRBJ1-1; TRBD1 is a possible D gene (6 bases). Germline-derived CDR1 and CDR2 are MGHRA and YSYEKL. Trimming removed 7 bases from V and 5 bases from J, with 20 bases in between. This CDR3 region has 15 residues. The CDR3 DNA follows: TGCGCCAGCACCGAAGGGGGGGCGGGTGGGACTGAAGCTTTCTTT. It translates to CASTEGGAGGTEAFF.

The chain links TRBV4-2 to TRBJ2-2, with D unresolved. The CDR3 sequence is 15 residues long. The germline gives CDR1 LGHNA, CDR2 YNFKEQ. V lost 0 bases and J 2 bases, leaving 7 bases between the germline ends. CDR3 region: CASSQDRFNTGELFF. DNA of the CDR3: TGTGCCAGCAGCCAAGATCGGTTTAACACCGGGGAGCTGTTTTTT.

The CDR3 DNA reads TGCGCCAGCAGCTTGATCACGGGCTATGGCTACACCTTC. It translates to CASSLITGYGYTF. V usage is TRBV5-1 and J usage is TRBJ1-2; unclear D gene. The V end lost 1 base, the J end lost 4 bases, and 8 bases lay between the germline ends. The CDR3 length is 13 residues. The V gene's germline CDR1 is SGHRS and CDR2 YFSETQ.

The V call is TRBV4-2, the J call TRBJ2-3, with 8 positions matching TRBD2. This CDR3 spans 19 amino acids. Germline V CDR1 and CDR2: LGHNA, YNFKEQ. The junction had 12 bases not matched to a gene; V was cut back by 0 bases and J by 1 base. In DNA form, the CDR3 reads TGTGCCAGCAGCCAAGATCTCGCTAATCGGGGGGGACGCACAGATACGCAGTATTTT. Translating gives CASSQDLANRGGRTDTQYF.

The chain joins TRBV5-1 to TRBJ2-1, with a weak D call TRBD1 (6 bases). CDR1 and CDR2 from the germline V gene are SGHRS and YFSETQ. The CDR3 has 13 amino acids. Trimming left V 5 bases short and J 6 bases short, with 12 bases between. CDR3 amino acids: CASRPTGRNEQFF. CDR3 DNA: TGCGCCAGCAGGCCGACAGGACGCAATGAGCAGTTCTTC.

The J gene is TRBJ1-1, the V gene TRBV6-5; 12 nucleotides agree with TRBD1. Germline CDR1 reads MNHEY; CDR2 reads SVGAGI. The CDR3 has 15 amino acids. V trimming: 6 bases; J trimming: 8 bases; junction bases outside the gene matches: 10. The CDR3 DNA is TGTGCCAGCAGCCCGGGACAGGGGGCGTTTCAAGAAGCTTTCTTT. It is translated as CASSPGQGAFQEAFF.

V and J are TRBV9 and TRBJ1-3; 7 bases map to TRBD1. Trimming removed 7 bases from V and 0 bases from J; junction bases left unmatched: 4. This CDR3 comprises 14 residues. The V gene's germline CDR1 is SGDLS and CDR2 YYNGEE. CDR3 nucleotides: TGTGCCAGCCGCGGGACAGACTCTGGAAACACCATATATTTT. Protein product: CASRGTDSGNTIYF.

The chain carries TRBV7-2 and TRBJ2-7, with D uncertain. The V end was cut by 6 bases, the J end by 0 bases, with 9 bases between. Germline V CDR1 and CDR2: SGHTA, FQGNSA. This CDR3 is built from 13 residues. The CDR3 region is CASSRYSSYEQYF. In DNA form, the CDR3 reads TGTGCCAGCAGTAGATATTCCTCCTACGAGCAGTACTTC. The full variable domain, in which reference TRBV7-2 and TRBJ2-7 provide the parts outside the CDR3, is GAGVSQSPSNKVTEKGKDVELRCDPISGHTALYWYRQSLGQGLEFLIYFQGNSAPDKSGLPSDRFSAERTGGSVSTLTIQRTQQEDSAVYLCASSRYSSYEQYFGPGTRLTVT.

This chain joins TRBV19 and TRBJ1-3; D is unclear. The CDR3 extends over 13 amino acids. CDR1 LNHDA and CDR2 SQIVND come from the germline V gene (reference sequence). V lost 5 bases and J lost 4, with 9 bases in between. CDR3 coding DNA: TGTGCCAGTAGTGCACAAGCGGGAAACACCATATATTTT. It yields the protein CASSAQAGNTIYF.

The chain combines TRBV13 with TRBJ1-2; D call uncertain. The CDR3 covers 14 residues. Per germline, CDR1 PRHDT and CDR2 FYEKMQ (reference sequence). Trimming stripped 0 bases from V and 5 bases from J, with 10 bases between. CDR3 region: CASSLGGRVYGYTF. The CDR3, as DNA: TGTGCCAGCAGCTTAGGGGGCAGAGTATATGGCTACACCTTC.

For the CDR3, the DNA is TGTGCCAGCAGCCCTAGCGGGGGCCTCTACGAGCAGTACTTC. Amino acids: CASSPSGGLYEQYF. The rearrangement uses TRBV4-2 and TRBJ2-7; 10 bases align to TRBD2. Germline lookup yields CDR1 LGHNA and CDR2 YNFKEQ. Losses at the gene ends were 4 bases for V and 3 bases for J; bases not matched to a gene: 3. The CDR3 spans 14 residues.

V is TRBV15 and J is TRBJ1-1; D might be TRBD1 (5 bases). Germline loops: CDR1 LNHNV, CDR2 YYDKDF (reference sequence). Trimming cost V 4 bases and J 0 bases, with 15 bases left between them. This CDR3 region has 16 residues. The CDR3 reads CATSTGIGNLNTEAFF. The CDR3 DNA is TGTGCCACCAGCACAGGGATAGGGAATTTGAACACTGAAGCTTTCTTT.

V and J are TRBV10-3 and TRBJ2-2, with 8 bases that match TRBD1. CDR1 and CDR2 (germline): ENHRY, SYGVKD. This CDR3 is 14 amino acids long. The V gene end was trimmed by 10 bases and the J gene end by 1 base; junction bases not matched to a gene: 5. CDR3 residues: CATQGAKNTGELFF. CDR3 coding DNA: TGTGCCACCCAGGGGGCCAAGAACACCGGGGAGCTGTTTTTT.

Here the CDR3 reads CANLTPSVSQSDEQFF. In DNA, the CDR3 is TGTGCCAATCTCACCCCCAGTGTCTCCCAAAGCGATGAGCAGTTCTTC. The chain uses TRBV19 and TRBJ2-1, with unresolved D. Germline V CDR1 and CDR2: LNHDA, SQIVND (reference sequence). V gave up 10 bases and J gave up 8 bases, with 27 bases separating them. The CDR3 has 16 residues.

V usage is TRBV2 and J usage is TRBJ2-7; weak D call: TRBD1 (6 bases). The CDR3 has 13 amino acids. Looked up from germline, CDR1 is SNHLY and CDR2 is FYNNEI. Trimming took 7 bases from V and 0 from J, leaving 10 bases between them. DNA of the CDR3: TGTGCCAGCATGAGCAGGGGCTCCTACGAGCAGTACTTC. Translated: CASMSRGSYEQYF. The full variable domain, completed using reference TRBV2 and TRBJ2-7, is EPEVTQTPSHQVTQMGQEVILRCVPISNHLYFYWYRQILGQKVEFLVSFYNNEISEKSEIFDDQFSVERPDGSNFTLKIRSTKLEDSAMYFCASMSRGSYEQYFGPGTRLTVT.

This rearrangement joins TRBV6-1 to TRBJ2-7; 11 bases are shared with TRBD2. The CDR3 extends over 16 amino acids. Germline CDR1 and CDR2: MNHNS and SASEGT. Trimming at V came to 4 bases and at J to 0 bases, leaving 5 bases not matched to a gene. CDR3 residues: CASSALAGGLSYEQYF. The DNA for the CDR3 is TGTGCCAGCAGTGCCCTAGCGGGGGGTCTCTCCTACGAGCAGTACTTC.

This clone has just a few counts. The chain links TRBV5-1 to TRBJ2-3, with 14 bases fitting TRBD2. Germline CDR1 reads SGHRS; CDR2 reads YFSETQ. The V gene end was trimmed by 3 bases and the J gene end by 5 bases; junction bases not matched to a gene: 8. The CDR3 length is 17 residues. The CDR3 loop reads CASSSLTSGGAEDTQYF. In DNA form, the CDR3 reads TGCGCCAGCAGCTCCTTGACTAGCGGGGGGGCAGAAGATACGCAGTATTTT. Variable domain in full (rest from reference TRBV5-1 and TRBJ2-3): KAGVTQTPRYLIKTRGQQVTLSCSPISGHRSVSWYQQTPGQGLQFLFEYFSETQRNKGNFPGRFSGRQFSNSRSEMNVSTLELGDSALYLCASSSLTSGGAEDTQYFGPGTRLTVL.

The CDR3 spells CASSYSRTGFYEQYF. The CDR3 DNA sequence: TGTGCCAGCAGTTACTCTAGGACAGGGTTCTACGAGCAGTACTTC. This chain connects TRBV6-5 to TRBJ2-7, with TRBD1 identical over 8 bases. With 0 bases clipped from V and 3 bases from J, the junction kept 4 bases outside the gene matches. Germline assignment: CDR1 MNHEY and CDR2 SVGAGI. There are 15 residues in the CDR3.